This TCR beta chain was recorded in a study of blood T cell repertoires in COVID-19. Study details: The samples span acute and convalescent COVID-19 from the United States, Italy and Spain. Sample material is recorded as cDNA or gDNA derived from T cells, B-cell-depleted T cells, or PBMCs.

Source study methods: By means of reference gene primer amplification, nucleated cell counts were estimated. The assay was immunoSEQ multiplex PCR, and TCRdb's table has in-frame clones only and misses some. That table furnishes V, J and clone size, whereas the DNA furnished D and trimming. The table has 200,000 to 250,000 clones, around nine tenths seen once. The sequencing input was peripheral blood. The sequence derives from a man between 18 and 29 years old with active or convalescent COVID-19.

The CDR3 DNA reads as TGTGCCAGCAGAATCCTCGGGAACACTGAAGCTTTCTTT. It codes for CASRILGNTEAFF. This chain links TRBV2 with TRBJ1-1; unclear D gene. The CDR3 is 13 amino acids. CDR1 and CDR2 (germline): SNHLY, FYNNEI. V was pared by 6 bases and J by 1 base, with 9 bases between.